Shown below are 27 T cell receptor beta chains from a single sample sequenced in a study of blood T cell repertoires in COVID-19. This table comes from immunoSEQ multiplex PCR, and its TCRdb copy is limited to in-frame clones, with some not included. There are hundreds of thousands of clones in the sample; roughly 88% occur only once, and roughly 2% lies in the top ten. Sequencing input: PBMCs or T cells enriched from blood (not recorded which). The receptors originated from a woman aged 50 to 65 who had recovered from COVID-19.

This chain connects TRBV10-3 to TRBJ2-7, with D possibly matching TRBD2 (5 bases). Germline-derived CDR1 and CDR2 are ENHRY and SYGVKD. V was clipped by 0 bases and J by 4 bases, with 19 bases between them. CDR3 size: 17 residues. The DNA of the CDR3 is TGTGCCATCAGTGAGTCGACGGAGTCGGGGTATAGGTACGAGCAGTACTTC. It is translated as CAISESTESGYRYEQYF.

This sequence joins TRBV12-2 and TRBJ2-7; the table assigns TRBD1, which was not confirmed against the DNA. TRBV12-2 represents a pseudogene. The CDR3 contains 17 residues. DNA for the CDR3: TGTGCAAGTCGTACAGGGGGAGCGGGGCGGGGATCCTACGAGCAGTACTTC. As protein: CASRTGGAGRGSYEQYF.

This chain joins TRBV30 and TRBJ1-3, with D possibly being TRBD1 (5 bases). Germline-derived CDR1 and CDR2 are GTSNPN and SVGIG (reference sequence). V dropped 5 bases and J dropped 2 bases, with 13 bases sitting between them. The CDR3 has 14 amino acids. CDR3 sequence: CAWSRPGTGNTIYF. The CDR3 DNA reads as TGTGCCTGGTCCCGCCCAGGGACTGGAAACACCATATATTTT. Filled out from reference TRBV30 and TRBJ1-3, the complete variable domain reads SQTIHQWPATLVQPVGSPLSLECTVEGTSNPNLYWYRQAAGRGLQLLFYSVGIGQISSEVPQNLSASRPQDRQFILSSKKLLLSDSGFYLCAWSRPGTGNTIYFGEGSWLTVV.

The rearrangement links TRBV5-1 to TRBJ2-1, with 7 bases matching TRBD2. Germline lookup yields CDR1 SGHRS and CDR2 YFSETQ. The CDR3 consists of 16 residues. The junction had 9 bases not matched to a gene; V was cut back by 3 bases and J by 3 bases. The CDR3 is CASSSFPSGVYNEQFF. The CDR3 DNA reads TGCGCCAGCAGCTCCTTCCCCAGCGGGGTCTACAATGAGCAGTTCTTC. Variable domain in full (rest from reference TRBV5-1 and TRBJ2-1): KAGVTQTPRYLIKTRGQQVTLSCSPISGHRSVSWYQQTPGQGLQFLFEYFSETQRNKGNFPGRFSGRQFSNSRSEMNVSTLELGDSALYLCASSSFPSGVYNEQFFGPGTRLTVL.

The J gene is TRBJ1-5, the V gene TRBV2; possibly TRBD1 for D (5 bases). The V end lost 7 bases, the J end lost 4 bases, and 14 bases lay between the germline ends. This CDR3 has 14 residues. The germline V gene encodes CDR1 SNHLY and CDR2 FYNNEI. CDR3 sequence: CASTGGKGNQPQHF. In DNA form, the CDR3 reads TGTGCCAGCACCGGGGGAAAGGGGAATCAGCCCCAGCATTTT.

This sequence joins TRBV20-1 and TRBJ2-5; maybe TRBD2 (6 bases). V dropped 3 bases and J dropped 7 bases, with 21 bases sitting between them. Germline V lookup: CDR1 DFQATT, CDR2 SNEGSKA (reference sequence). The CDR3 totals 15 residues. CDR3 sequence (DNA): TGCAGTGCTAGTAACCCGGGAGAGAGTGTCGGGACCCAGTACTTC. It is translated as CSASNPGESVGTQYF.

This clone was recorded once. This rearrangement joins TRBV6-5 to TRBJ1-1; maybe TRBD1 (5 bases). Between the trimmed V and J ends, which lost 6 bases and 4 bases, there was a span of 12 bases. CDR3 length equals 13 residues. The germline CDR1 and CDR2 sequences are MNHEY and SVGAGI. CDR3 coding DNA: TGTGCCAGCAGCGCAAGGGGAGGCACTGAAGCTTTCTTT. Protein sequence: CASSARGGTEAFF.

The rearrangement joins TRBV4-2 to TRBJ1-1; no definite D call. The CDR3 sequence is 16 residues long. Trimming left V 1 base short and J 1 base short, with 13 bases between. Germline CDR1 LGHNA, CDR2 YNFKEQ. The chain's CDR3 is CASSQGAGITNTEAFF. CDR3 nucleotides: TGTGCCAGCAGCCAAGGGGCAGGAATAACGAACACTGAAGCTTTCTTT.

This clone appeared a single time. The V call is TRBV18, the J call TRBJ1-1; a weak D match, TRBD1 (6 bases). This CDR3 has 13 residues. V was clipped by 5 bases and J by 1 base, with 8 bases between them. Germline V gene data show CDR1 as KGHSH and CDR2 as LQKENI. CDR3 residues: CASSEDRNTEAFF. The CDR3 nucleotides are TGTGCCAGCTCAGAGGACAGGAACACTGAAGCTTTCTTT.

The chain couples TRBV9 to TRBJ1-3; 8 bases fit TRBD1. The CDR3 contains 18 residues. The ends lost 0 bases at V and 0 bases at J; junction bases unmatched: 8. Per germline, CDR1 SGDLS and CDR2 YYNGEE. CDR3 sequence (DNA): TGTGCCAGCAGCGTAGCTACGGGACAGGTCTACTCTGGAAACACCATATATTTT. Translated, it gives CASSVATGQVYSGNTIYF.

CDR3 sequence reads: CASTNSGTVSSPLHF. The DNA for the CDR3 is TGTGCCAGCACCAACTCCGGGACTGTATCTTCACCCCTCCACTTT. The chain joins TRBV6-5 to TRBJ1-6; possibly TRBD1 for D (5 bases). The V end was cut by 7 bases, the J end by 9 bases, with 19 bases between. The CDR3 length is 15 residues. The germline gives CDR1 MNHEY, CDR2 SVGAGI.

The V call is TRBV9, the J call TRBJ2-2; D may be TRBD2 (5 bases). This CDR3 region has 22 residues. Germline-derived CDR1 and CDR2 are SGDLS and YYNGEE. V lost 1 base and J 2 bases, leaving 30 bases between the germline ends. CDR3 DNA sequence: TGTGCCAGCAGCGTACGGGCCGCTCCTGGGGTTCAGCGGCAGAAAAACACCGGGGAGCTGTTTTTT. Its translation: CASSVRAAPGVQRQKNTGELFF.

The CDR3 DNA sequence: TGCGCCAGCAGCCAAGTCCGCGCAGAGACCCAGTACTTC. This translates into CASSQVRAETQYF. The chain has TRBV4-1 and TRBJ2-5; D call uncertain. There are 13 residues in the CDR3. Trimming left V 1 base short and J 4 bases short, with 7 bases between. The germline CDR1 and CDR2 sequences are MGHRA and YSYEKL.

This clone was counted once. The V gene is TRBV7-9, the J gene TRBJ2-5, with 8 bases that match TRBD2. The CDR3 covers 19 residues. CDR1 SEHNR and CDR2 FQNEAQ come from the germline V gene (reference sequence). Trimming took 4 bases from V and 1 from J; bases not matched to a gene: 17. CDR3 amino acids: CASSSTLVRGGVGQETQYF. CDR3 in DNA: TGTGCCAGCAGCTCGACCCTCGTTCGGGGGGGGGTCGGCCAAGAGACCCAGTACTTC.

The chain combines TRBV15 with TRBJ1-2; perhaps TRBD1 as D (6 bases). The CDR3 covers 14 residues. V gave up 3 bases and J gave up 1 base, with 9 bases separating them. The V gene's germline CDR1 is LNHNV and CDR2 YYDKDF (reference sequence). CDR3 sequence reads: CATSRNRDNYGYTF. CDR3 nucleotides: TGTGCCACCAGCAGGAACAGGGATAACTATGGCTACACCTTC.

In this sample, this clone turned up once. The genes are TRBV18 and TRBJ1-4; D gene ambiguous. V was shortened by 0 bases and J by 8 bases, with 7 bases between the two germline ends. CDR3 length: 13 residues. Germline V gives CDR1 KGHSH, CDR2 LQKENI. CDR3 residues: CASSPPVGEKLFF. The DNA of the CDR3 is TGTGCCAGCTCACCACCGGTCGGGGAAAAACTGTTTTTT.

This clone appeared a single time. The chain links TRBV28 to TRBJ1-5, with D hard to call. The CDR3 is made up of 12 amino acids. Germline V gene sequence: CDR1 MDHEN, CDR2 SYDVKM. The V and J ends lost 1 base and 15 bases respectively, with 13 bases between them. This CDR3 reads CASSLYQQAPHF. The CDR3 DNA sequence: TGTGCCAGCAGTTTATATCAGCAGGCCCCGCATTTT.

This chain links TRBV7-3 with TRBJ2-1, with a tentative D call TRBD2 (7 bases). The CDR3 covers 18 residues. Germline V CDR1 and CDR2: SGHTA, FQGTGA. V was cut by 4 bases and J by 5 bases, with 24 bases left in between. The CDR3 protein is CASSSRGFREVPHNEQFF. CDR3 bases: TGTGCCAGCAGCTCTAGGGGGTTCCGGGAGGTCCCCCACAATGAGCAGTTCTTC.

The chain is built from TRBV5-5 and TRBJ1-1; tentatively, D is TRBD1 (5 bases). The germline CDR1 and CDR2 sequences are SGHKS and YYEKEE (reference sequence). The V and J ends lost 2 bases and 11 bases respectively, with 19 bases between them. The CDR3 has 14 amino acids. CDR3 residues: CASSLTEQVLKAFF. The CDR3 DNA reads TGTGCCAGCAGCTTAACCGAACAGGTTTTAAAGGCTTTCTTT.

The chain uses TRBV4-2 and TRBJ1-5; TRBD1 might be the D (5 bases). Between the trimmed V and J ends, which lost 1 base and 1 base, there was a span of 11 bases. Germline values: CDR1 LGHNA, CDR2 YNFKEQ. CDR3 length: 16 residues. The CDR3 nucleotides read TGTGCCAGCAGCCAAGTAACCCGGGGGAGCAATCAGCCCCAGCATTTT. Its translation is CASSQVTRGSNQPQHF.

The chain uses TRBV24-1 and TRBJ2-1, with D maybe TRBD1 (5 bases). The CDR3 length is 15 residues. CDR1 is KGHDR and CDR2 is SFDVKD in the germline V gene. Trimming took 2 bases from V and 4 from J, leaving 11 bases between them. The CDR3 spells CATSDSRRQYNEQFF. In DNA, the CDR3 is TGTGCCACCAGTGATTCCCGTCGACAGTACAATGAGCAGTTCTTC.

The gene calls are TRBV30 and TRBJ2-7, with D possibly TRBD1 on 5 matching bases. There are 13 residues in the CDR3. Germline CDR1 and CDR2: GTSNPN and SVGIG (reference sequence). V lost 4 bases, J lost 2 bases, and 12 bases lay in between. CDR3 sequence: CAWNPGATYEQYF. CDR3 bases: TGTGCCTGGAACCCTGGGGCGACCTACGAGCAGTACTTC.

This clone occurred a few times. The chain is built from TRBV2 and TRBJ1-6, with 9 bases identical to TRBD1. The CDR3 loop spans 14 amino acids. V gave up 6 bases and J gave up 9 bases; unmatched junction bases: 6. Germline CDR1 reads SNHLY; CDR2 reads FYNNEI. CDR3: CASSRDRDGSPLHF. The CDR3 DNA follows: TGTGCCAGCAGCCGGGACAGGGACGGTTCACCCCTCCACTTT.

The chain combines TRBV11-2 with TRBJ2-5; a possible D gene is TRBD2 (7 bases). Germline V gives CDR1 SGHAT, CDR2 FQNNGV. This CDR3 has 15 amino acids. V was cut by 1 base and J by 4 bases, with 13 bases left in between. The CDR3 sequence: CASSLGRGPRETQYF. In DNA, the CDR3 is TGTGCCAGCAGCTTAGGGCGGGGGCCCCGAGAGACCCAGTACTTC.

The chain couples TRBV6-2 or TRBV6-3 to TRBJ2-2; TRBD2 aligns across 10 bases. The CDR3 totals 18 residues. Trimming removed 0 bases from V and 8 bases from J; junction bases left unmatched: 12. CDR1 MNHEY and CDR2 SVGEGT come from the germline V gene. CDR3 region: CASSYSILTSGPRGELFF. For the CDR3, the DNA is TGTGCCAGCAGTTACTCGATCCTGACTAGCGGGCCCAGGGGGGAGCTGTTTTTT.

The V call is TRBV29-1, the J call TRBJ2-1, with D possibly matching TRBD1 (6 bases). CDR1 SQVTM and CDR2 ANQGSEA come from the germline V gene. Trimming cost V 6 bases and J 5 bases, with 11 bases left between them. The CDR3 covers 12 residues. The CDR3 region is CSVDRQDNEQFF. The CDR3 nucleotides are TGCAGCGTGGACCGACAGGACAATGAGCAGTTCTTC.

The chain uses TRBV19 and TRBJ2-1; TRBD1 aligns across 11 bases. CDR1 and CDR2 (germline): LNHDA, SQIVND (reference sequence). The CDR3 runs to 16 residues. Germline trimming cut 2 bases from V and 4 bases from J; bases unmatched to any gene: 4. The DNA of the CDR3 is TGTGCCAGTAGTATATCCGGGACAGGGGGTTACAATGAGCAGTTCTTC. It codes for CASSISGTGGYNEQFF.